Listed here are 23 T cell receptor beta chains from one sample, sequenced in a study of blood T cell repertoires in COVID-19. The repertoire was sequenced with immunoSEQ multiplex PCR; TCRdb's copy has only in-frame clones and lacks some. This table has fewer than 400,000 clones, around 92% appearing once. The sequenced material came from peripheral blood. The receptor set was obtained from a woman in her 30s with COVID-19, enrolled during active disease.

The genes are TRBV19 and TRBJ2-5; 11 bases map to TRBD1. In germline, CDR1 is LNHDA, CDR2 SQIVND (reference sequence). This CDR3 region has 15 residues. V shed 7 bases, J shed 5 bases, and the junction held 9 bases outside the gene matches. The CDR3 DNA reads as TGTGCCAGTACACCGGGACAGGGGGATGTCGAGACCCAGTACTTC. Translating it yields CASTPGQGDVETQYF.

The J gene is TRBJ1-4, the V gene TRBV19; D is uncertain. Germline lookup yields CDR1 LNHDA and CDR2 SQIVND (reference sequence). The CDR3 has 14 residues. The V and J ends lost 7 bases and 7 bases respectively, with 16 bases between them. CDR3: CASTGTTNSEKLFF. The CDR3 coding sequence is TGTGCCAGTACTGGAACAACCAACAGTGAAAAACTGTTTTTT.

This chain uses TRBV9 with TRBJ1-6; D is ambiguous. From germline, CDR1 is SGDLS and CDR2 YYNGEE. The CDR3 runs 15 residues. The germline V and J ends were trimmed by 0 bases and 7 bases, with 11 bases remaining between them. CDR3 in DNA: TGTGCCAGCAGCGTAGGGCAGGAGGCGAATTCACCCCTCCACTTT. Its translation: CASSVGQEANSPLHF.

The chain carries TRBV19 and TRBJ1-2, with D perhaps matching TRBD1 (5 bases). CDR3 size: 13 residues. Trimming pared 8 bases from V and 2 bases from J, leaving 12 bases between. The germline V gene has CDR1 LNHDA and CDR2 SQIVND (reference sequence). CDR3 amino acids: CASGEGPNYGYTF. The CDR3 DNA reads as TGTGCCAGTGGGGAGGGGCCAAACTATGGCTACACCTTC.

This clone appeared once. The chain is built from TRBV19 and TRBJ1-1; no clear D gene. Looked up from germline, CDR1 is LNHDA and CDR2 is SQIVND (reference sequence). The CDR3 is made up of 17 amino acids. Deletions cut 2 bases from V and 0 bases from J, with 16 bases between. This CDR3 is CASSIPRSLSMNTEAFF. The DNA for the CDR3 is TGTGCCAGTAGTATACCTCGGTCTCTCTCCATGAACACTGAAGCTTTCTTT.

The CDR3 bases are TGCGCCAGCAGCCGCGTCGCAATTGGAAACACCATATATTTT. Translated: CASSRVAIGNTIYF. This sequence joins TRBV4-1 and TRBJ1-3, with D unclear. The CDR3 covers 14 residues. The V and J ends lost 4 bases and 3 bases respectively, with 10 bases between them. The germline V gene encodes CDR1 MGHRA and CDR2 YSYEKL.

The gene calls are TRBV4-1 and TRBJ2-2, with 9 nucleotides matching TRBD1. This CDR3 has 14 amino acids. J gave up 8 bases and V 6 bases, and 7 bases lay outside the gene matches. Germline V gene lookup returns CDR1 MGHRA and CDR2 YSYEKL. CDR3 bases: TGCGCCAGCAGGAAAACAGGGGGCGAAGGGGAGCTGTTTTTT. It codes for CASRKTGGEGELFF.

V is TRBV7-2 and J is TRBJ1-2, with 7 bases that match TRBD1. Germline trimming cut 5 bases from V and 4 bases from J; bases unmatched to any gene: 7. The length of the CDR3 is 14 residues. The germline V gene has CDR1 SGHTA and CDR2 FQGNSA. CDR3 region: CASSPGQPFYGYTF. The CDR3 nucleotides are TGTGCCAGCAGCCCGGGACAGCCCTTCTATGGCTACACCTTC.

The chain couples TRBV2 to TRBJ2-3; tentative D call: TRBD1 (6 bases). Trimming took off 4 bases at V and 3 bases at J, with 14 bases between the two ends. There are 15 residues in the CDR3. Germline V lookup: CDR1 SNHLY, CDR2 FYNNEI. As DNA, the CDR3 is TGTGCCAGCAGTGCCGGGACATTCGGAACAGATACGCAGTATTTT. This sequence encodes CASSAGTFGTDTQYF.

The genes are TRBV7-9 and TRBJ2-1, with a possible D match to TRBD1 (6 bases). Germline V gene lookup returns CDR1 SEHNR and CDR2 FQNEAQ (reference sequence). The CDR3 is made up of 11 amino acids. The V gene lost 11 bases and the J gene lost 6 bases, with 11 bases spanning the gap. The CDR3 protein is CAGTSLNEQFF. The CDR3 DNA sequence: TGTGCCGGGACAAGCCTCAATGAGCAGTTCTTC.

This clone has more than one count but fewer than ten. V and J are TRBV11-1 and TRBJ2-3; 9 bases map to TRBD2. This CDR3 region has 16 residues. Germline V gives CDR1 SGHAT, CDR2 FQDESV (reference sequence). Trimming took 1 base from V and 5 from J; bases not matched to a gene: 7. In nucleotides, the CDR3 is TGTGCCAGCAGCTTAGGTCCAGCGGGGGGCGGAGATACGCAGTATTTT. Translating gives CASSLGPAGGGDTQYF. The complete variable domain, with remaining parts taken from reference TRBV11-1 and TRBJ2-3, reads EAEVAQSPRYKITEKSQAVAFWCDPISGHATLYWYRQILGQGPELLVQFQDESVVDDSQLPKDRFSAERLKGVDSTLKIQPAELGDSAMYLCASSLGPAGGGDTQYFGPGTRLTVL.

The V and J genes are TRBV18 and TRBJ1-2; D is ambiguous. This CDR3 region has 13 residues. The germline V gene encodes CDR1 KGHSH and CDR2 LQKENI. Trimming took 2 bases from V and 3 from J, leaving 7 bases between them. CDR3 bases: TGTGCCAGCTCACCAGGAGCTCACTATGGCTACACCTTC. It specifies CASSPGAHYGYTF.

The V call is TRBV4-2, the J call TRBJ1-2, with D uncertain. V dropped 0 bases and J dropped 7 bases, with 6 bases sitting between them. The germline CDR1 and CDR2 sequences are LGHNA and YNFKEQ. CDR3 length equals 12 residues. The CDR3 coding sequence is TGTGCCAGCAGCCAAGAACCAGGTGGCTACACCTTC. Its protein is CASSQEPGGYTF.

The V call is TRBV5-1, the J call TRBJ1-6; 11 bases map to TRBD1. CDR3 size: 16 residues. V trimming: 0 bases; J trimming: 6 bases; junction bases outside the gene matches: 2. Germline CDR1 SGHRS, CDR2 YFSETQ. The CDR3 here is CASSLGTGGFNSPLHF. CDR3 DNA: TGCGCCAGCAGCTTGGGGACAGGGGGCTTTAATTCACCCCTCCACTTT.

This chain connects TRBV7-8 to TRBJ1-1; TRBD1 is a possible D gene (5 bases). The germline V gene has CDR1 SGHVS and CDR2 FQNEAQ. The CDR3 extends over 15 amino acids. Trimming removed 1 base from V and 3 bases from J, with 12 bases in between. The CDR3 reads CASSLVGGTYTEAFF. The CDR3 DNA sequence: TGTGCCAGCAGCTTAGTGGGAGGGACGTACACTGAAGCTTTCTTT.

This sequence joins TRBV7-9 and TRBJ2-5; the match to TRBD2 covers 9 bases. Trimming took 5 bases from V and 2 from J; bases not matched to a gene: 9. The CDR3 length is 16 residues. Germline V lookup: CDR1 SEHNR, CDR2 FQNEAQ (reference sequence). The CDR3 DNA is TGTGCCAGCAGCCCAAGGGTAGCGGGGGCTCAAGAGACCCAGTACTTC. Residues: CASSPRVAGAQETQYF. Complete variable domain (other parts from reference TRBV7-9 and TRBJ2-5): DTGVSQNPRHKITKRGQNVTFRCDPISEHNRLYWYRQTLGQGPEFLTYFQNEAQLEKSRLLSDRFSAERPKGSFSTLEIQRTEQGDSAMYLCASSPRVAGAQETQYFGPGTRLLVL.

The rearrangement uses TRBV2 and TRBJ1-1; D might be TRBD1 (5 bases). V lost 4 bases and J 6 bases, leaving 9 bases between the germline ends. This CDR3 comprises 12 residues. CDR1 is SNHLY and CDR2 is FYNNEI in the germline V gene. The CDR3 DNA follows: TGTGCCAGCAGTGGGGGCGGCGCTGAAGCTTTCTTT. Encoded protein: CASSGGGAEAFF.

This clone was detected only once. CDR3 sequence reads: CASSPRVLVDTQYF. CDR3 sequence (DNA): TGTGCCAGCAGCCCACGCGTACTCGTAGATACGCAGTATTTT. This chain joins TRBV9 and TRBJ2-3; D ambiguous. The V end was cut by 4 bases, the J end by 5 bases, with 14 bases between. Looked up from germline, CDR1 is SGDLS and CDR2 is YYNGEE. This CDR3 spans 14 amino acids.

The chain is built from TRBV2 and TRBJ1-2; 8 bases are a match to TRBD1. The germline gives CDR1 SNHLY, CDR2 FYNNEI. J was trimmed by 5 bases and V by 8 bases; bases with no gene match: 10. The CDR3 is made up of 14 amino acids. The chain's CDR3 is CASGSTGARYGYTF. The CDR3 bases are TGTGCCAGCGGGTCGACAGGGGCTAGGTATGGCTACACCTTC. Full variable domain (outside the CDR3, taken from reference TRBV2 and TRBJ1-2): EPEVTQTPSHQVTQMGQEVILRCVPISNHLYFYWYRQILGQKVEFLVSFYNNEISEKSEIFDDQFSVERPDGSNFTLKIRSTKLEDSAMYFCASGSTGARYGYTFGSGTRLTVV.

Worth noting for this clone: Distinct nucleotide sequences in the sample also encode this CDR3. This chain uses TRBV28 with TRBJ2-2; 7 bases fit TRBD1. Germline assignment: CDR1 MDHEN and CDR2 SYDVKM. J lost 5 bases, V lost 3 bases, and 3 bases had no gene match. This CDR3 spans 14 amino acids. This CDR3 is CASSLTGNTGELFF. DNA of the CDR3: TGTGCCAGCAGTTTGACAGGGAATACCGGGGAGCTGTTTTTT.

The chain employs TRBV4-3 and TRBJ1-5; no clear D gene. V gave up 1 base and J gave up 0 bases, with 7 bases separating them. The CDR3 extends over 15 amino acids. The germline V gene has CDR1 LGHNA and CDR2 YSLEER. The CDR3 loop reads CASSQGTGSNQPQHF. For the CDR3, the DNA is TGCGCCAGCAGCCAAGGCACGGGTAGCAATCAGCCCCAGCATTTT.

J is TRBJ2-3 and V is TRBV7-3; TRBD2 might be the D (5 bases). This CDR3 has 16 residues. Germline loops: CDR1 SGHTA, CDR2 FQGTGA. With 5 bases removed from V and 0 bases from J, the gap between germline ends came to 15 bases. CDR3 in amino acids: CASSPTPRGSTDTQYF. CDR3 in DNA: TGTGCCAGCAGCCCTACCCCCCGCGGGAGCACAGATACGCAGTATTTT.

The chain recombines TRBV13 with TRBJ1-2, with D maybe TRBD1 (6 bases). This CDR3 is built from 17 residues. Deletions cut 5 bases from V and 0 bases from J, with 19 bases between. Germline values: CDR1 PRHDT, CDR2 FYEKMQ (reference sequence). The CDR3 here is CASSRSFGQRANYGYTF. The CDR3 coding sequence is TGTGCCAGCAGCCGGAGTTTCGGACAGAGAGCTAACTATGGCTACACCTTC.